This entry features one T cell receptor (beta chain) sequence. This sample stems from a study of blood T cell repertoires in COVID-19. Overall study: Donors in the United States, Italy and Spain gave samples during acute or convalescent COVID-19. Sources were T cells, B-cell-depleted T cells, or PBMCs; the material itself was cDNA or gDNA.

Study members were between 18 and 89 years old and lived in 20 to 30 US regions. In the source study's methods: Estimated nucleated cell counts came from reference gene primer amplification. Data came from immunoSEQ multiplex PCR; TCRdb stores just in-frame clones and leaves some out. V, J and clone size are taken as reported in that table, and D and trimming were inferred from the DNA itself. The sample has approximately 150,000 clones, over 70% seen once; the top ten hold around 6%. Trimming cost V 3 bases and J 1 base; bases outside gene matches: 4. The length of the CDR3 is 15 residues. Germline V gene sequence: CDR1 GTSNPN, CDR2 SVGIG (reference sequence).

The source is a woman between 35 and 50 years old with acute COVID-19. The chain recombines TRBV30 with TRBJ2-5; 11 bases agree with TRBD2. The sample was PBMCs or T cells enriched from blood (not recorded which). CDR3 bases: TGTGCCTGGAGAAGACTAGCGGGATTCCAAGAGACCCAGTACTTC. Protein sequence: CAWRRLAGFQETQYF.